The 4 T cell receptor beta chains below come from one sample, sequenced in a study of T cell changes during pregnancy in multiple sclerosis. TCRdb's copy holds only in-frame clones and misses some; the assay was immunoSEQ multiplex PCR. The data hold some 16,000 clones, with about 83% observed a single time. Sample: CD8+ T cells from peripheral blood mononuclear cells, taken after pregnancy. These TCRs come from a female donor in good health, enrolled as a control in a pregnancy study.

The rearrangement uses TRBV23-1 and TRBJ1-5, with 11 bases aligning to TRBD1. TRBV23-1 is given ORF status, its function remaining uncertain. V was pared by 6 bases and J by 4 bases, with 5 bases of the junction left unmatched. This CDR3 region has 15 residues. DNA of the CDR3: TGCGCCAGCAGACCCGGGACAGGGGGGAATCAGCCCCAGCATTTT. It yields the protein CASRPGTGGNQPQHF.

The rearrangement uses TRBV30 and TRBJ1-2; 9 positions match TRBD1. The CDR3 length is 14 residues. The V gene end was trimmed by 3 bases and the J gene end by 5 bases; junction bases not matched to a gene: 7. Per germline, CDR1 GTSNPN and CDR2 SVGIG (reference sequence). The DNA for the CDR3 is TGTGCCTGGAGCTCGGGACAGGGAATTTATGGCTACACCTTC. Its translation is CAWSSGQGIYGYTF.

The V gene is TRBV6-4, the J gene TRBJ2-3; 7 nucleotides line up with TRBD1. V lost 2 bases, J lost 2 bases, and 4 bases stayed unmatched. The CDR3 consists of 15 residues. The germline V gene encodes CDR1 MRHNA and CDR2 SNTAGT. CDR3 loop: CASSDRGRHTDTQYF. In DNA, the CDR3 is TGTGCCAGCAGTGACAGGGGGCGACACACAGATACGCAGTATTTT.

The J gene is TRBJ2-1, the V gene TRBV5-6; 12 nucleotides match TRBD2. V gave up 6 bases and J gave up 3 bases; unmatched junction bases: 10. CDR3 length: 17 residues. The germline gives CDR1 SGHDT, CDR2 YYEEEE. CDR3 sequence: CASTHTQLAGGYNEQFF. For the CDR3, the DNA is TGTGCCAGCACCCACACCCAACTAGCGGGGGGCTACAATGAGCAGTTCTTC.